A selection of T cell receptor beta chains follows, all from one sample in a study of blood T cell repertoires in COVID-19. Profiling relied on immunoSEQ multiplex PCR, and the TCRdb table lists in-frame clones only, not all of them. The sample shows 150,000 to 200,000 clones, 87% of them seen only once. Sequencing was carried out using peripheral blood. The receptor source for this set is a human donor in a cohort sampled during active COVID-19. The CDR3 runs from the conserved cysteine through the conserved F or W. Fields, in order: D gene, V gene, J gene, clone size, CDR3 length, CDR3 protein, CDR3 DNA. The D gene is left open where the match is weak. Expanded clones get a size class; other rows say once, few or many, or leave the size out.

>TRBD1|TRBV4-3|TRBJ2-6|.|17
CASSSGTGFSGANVLTF
TGCGCCAGCAGCTCCGGGACAGGGTTCTCTGGGGCCAACGTCCTGACTTTC
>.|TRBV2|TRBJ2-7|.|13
CASSPRDTYEQYF
TGTGCCAGCAGTCCAAGGGACACCTACGAGCAGTACTTC
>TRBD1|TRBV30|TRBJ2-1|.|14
CAWRRQGIHNEQFF
TGTGCCTGGCGGAGACAGGGTATCCACAATGAGCAGTTCTTC
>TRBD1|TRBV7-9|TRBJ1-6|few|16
CASSLSERDRSSPLHF
TGTGCCAGCAGCCTCTCGGAGAGGGACAGGAGTTCACCCCTCCACTTT
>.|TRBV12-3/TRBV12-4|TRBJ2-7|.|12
CASSLAMYEQYF
TGTGCCAGCAGTTTAGCCATGTACGAGCAGTACTTC
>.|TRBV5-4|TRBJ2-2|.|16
CASSPRAAEGHGELFF
TGTGCCAGCAGCCCCAGGGCAGCCGAAGGTCACGGGGAGCTGTTTTTT
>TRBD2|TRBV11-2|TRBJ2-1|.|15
CASSPNTSGSDEQFF
TGTGCCAGCAGCCCGAATACTAGCGGGAGCGATGAGCAGTTCTTC
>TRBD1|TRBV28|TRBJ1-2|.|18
CASSFYPRTGIRNYGYTF
TGTGCCAGCAGTTTTTATCCAAGGACAGGGATACGAAACTATGGCTACACCTTC
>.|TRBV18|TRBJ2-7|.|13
CASSSPGLYEQYF
TGTGCCAGCTCAAGCCCTGGTCTCTACGAGCAGTACTTC
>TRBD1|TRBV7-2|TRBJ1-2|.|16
CASSLNRDRAFYGYTF
TGTGCCAGCAGCTTAAATCGCGACAGGGCGTTCTATGGCTACACCTTC
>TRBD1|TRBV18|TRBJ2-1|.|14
CASSPSTGYNEQFF
TGTGCCAGCTCACCGTCGACAGGGTACAATGAGCAGTTCTTC
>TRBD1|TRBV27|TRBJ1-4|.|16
CASSLVGQARSEKLFF
TGTGCCAGCAGTTTGGTAGGACAGGCCCGAAGTGAAAAACTGTTTTTT
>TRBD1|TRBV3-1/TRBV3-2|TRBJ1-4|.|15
CASSAGRQGNEKLFF
TGTGCCAGCAGCGCAGGCCGACAGGGTAATGAAAAACTGTTTTTT
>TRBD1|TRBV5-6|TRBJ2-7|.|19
CASSLDFGLVGQGSHEQYF
TGTGCCAGCAGCTTGGACTTTGGCCTTGTAGGACAGGGCAGCCACGAGCAGTACTTC
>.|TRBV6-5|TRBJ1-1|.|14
CASSPQIGATEAFF
TGTGCCAGCAGTCCGCAAATAGGGGCCACTGAAGCTTTCTTT
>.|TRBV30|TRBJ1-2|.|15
CAWSVSSTGQAGYTF
TGTGCCTGGAGTGTATCCTCCACAGGGCAGGCTGGCTACACCTTC
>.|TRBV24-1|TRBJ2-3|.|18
CATSDTGRGILSTDTQYF
TGTGCCACCAGTGATACCGGTCGGGGGATCCTGAGCACAGATACGCAGTATTTT
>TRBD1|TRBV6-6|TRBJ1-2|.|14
CASSGQAINYGYTF
TGTGCCAGCAGCGGACAGGCAATAAACTATGGCTACACCTTC
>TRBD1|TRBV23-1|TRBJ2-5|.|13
CAPPRDRAETQYF
TGCGCCCCCCCCCGGGACAGGGCAGAGACCCAGTACTTC
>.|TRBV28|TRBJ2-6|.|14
CASGGISGANVLTF
TGTGCCAGCGGCGGGATCTCTGGGGCCAACGTCCTGACTTTC
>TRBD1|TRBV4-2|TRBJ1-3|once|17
CASSQDPQGAGGNTIYF
TGTGCCAGCAGCCAAGATCCCCAGGGGGCAGGGGGAAACACCATATATTTT
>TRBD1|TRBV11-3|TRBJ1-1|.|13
CASSGSRTGVAFF
TGTGCCAGCAGCGGCTCCAGGACAGGGGTGGCTTTCTTT
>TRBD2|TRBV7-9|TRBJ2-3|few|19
CASSLPPALAGGGADTQYF
TGTGCCAGCAGCTTACCCCCCGCACTAGCGGGAGGGGGGGCAGATACGCAGTATTTT
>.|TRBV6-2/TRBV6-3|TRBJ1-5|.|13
CASSRGVNQPQHF
TGTGCCAGCAGTCGAGGCGTAAATCAGCCCCAGCATTTT
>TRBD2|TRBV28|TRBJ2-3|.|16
CASSLWLAGGGDTQYF
TGTGCCAGCAGTTTATGGCTAGCGGGAGGAGGAGATACGCAGTATTTT
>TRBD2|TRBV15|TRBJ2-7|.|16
CATSAGKRGGSYEQYF
TGTGCCACGAGCGCCGGGAAGCGGGGGGGCTCCTACGAGCAGTACTTC
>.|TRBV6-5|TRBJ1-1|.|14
CASIQPGGANEAFF
TGTGCCAGCATTCAACCGGGGGGGGCTAATGAAGCTTTCTTT
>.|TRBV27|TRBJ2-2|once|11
CASSDTGELFF
TGTGCCAGCAGCGACACCGGGGAGCTGTTTTTT
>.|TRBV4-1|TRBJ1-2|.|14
CASSQRTGNYGYTF
TGCGCCAGCAGCCAACGAACAGGGAACTATGGCTACACCTTC
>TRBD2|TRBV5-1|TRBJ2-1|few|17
CASSVRLAGGPYNEQFF
TGCGCCAGCAGCGTCAGACTAGCGGGGGGGCCCTACAATGAGCAGTTCTTC
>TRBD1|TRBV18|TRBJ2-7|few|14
CASSAKGQGTEQYF
TGTGCCAGCTCAGCAAAAGGACAGGGTACCGAGCAGTACTTC
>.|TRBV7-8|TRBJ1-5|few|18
CASSLASGVRGSNQPQHF
TGTGCCAGCAGCTTAGCGAGCGGGGTTAGAGGGAGCAATCAGCCCCAGCATTTT
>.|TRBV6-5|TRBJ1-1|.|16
CASSYSRGGPNTEAFF
TGTGCCAGCAGTTACTCGAGGGGAGGGCCCAACACTGAAGCTTTCTTT
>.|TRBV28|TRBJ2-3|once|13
CASSLGRADTQYF
TGTGCCAGCAGTTTAGGCAGGGCAGATACGCAGTATTTT
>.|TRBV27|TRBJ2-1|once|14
CASRYTWGDNEQFF
TGTGCCAGCCGATACACCTGGGGGGACAATGAGCAGTTCTTC
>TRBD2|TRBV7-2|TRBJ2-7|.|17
CASSLRAGLADSYEQYF
TGTGCCAGCAGCTTACGGGCCGGGCTAGCGGACTCCTACGAGCAGTACTTC
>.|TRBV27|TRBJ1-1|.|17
CASSFGPGRTLNTEAFF
TGTGCCAGCAGTTTTGGGCCCGGTCGAACTTTGAACACTGAAGCTTTCTTT